This T cell receptor (beta chain) was sequenced for a study of blood T cell repertoires in COVID-19. Study summary: Samples representing acute and convalescent COVID-19 were sourced from the United States, Italy and Spain.

Patients in Seattle were enrolled during active infection, then followed longitudinally. Per the germline V gene, CDR1 is ENHRY and CDR2 is SYGVKD. With 6 bases clipped from V and 5 bases from J, the junction kept 5 bases outside the gene matches. The CDR3 covers 13 residues. How the authors handled the data: Estimation of nucleated cell counts was performed using reference gene primer amplification. Clones were read by immunoSEQ multiplex PCR, and TCRdb kept only the in-frame ones, dropping some. That table supplies the V and J calls and clone size; D and trimming were determined from the DNA. The sample has about 140,000 clones, 80% to 85% seen once; the top ten hold almost 9%.

The sequenced sample consisted of peripheral blood. The sequence was collected from a man younger than 45 with COVID-19, enrolled during active disease. The chain joins TRBV10-3 to TRBJ2-7, with TRBD1 identical over 9 bases. CDR3 in DNA: TGTGCCATCAGCCCCGGGACAGGGAACGAGCAGTACTTC. This codes for CAISPGTGNEQYF.